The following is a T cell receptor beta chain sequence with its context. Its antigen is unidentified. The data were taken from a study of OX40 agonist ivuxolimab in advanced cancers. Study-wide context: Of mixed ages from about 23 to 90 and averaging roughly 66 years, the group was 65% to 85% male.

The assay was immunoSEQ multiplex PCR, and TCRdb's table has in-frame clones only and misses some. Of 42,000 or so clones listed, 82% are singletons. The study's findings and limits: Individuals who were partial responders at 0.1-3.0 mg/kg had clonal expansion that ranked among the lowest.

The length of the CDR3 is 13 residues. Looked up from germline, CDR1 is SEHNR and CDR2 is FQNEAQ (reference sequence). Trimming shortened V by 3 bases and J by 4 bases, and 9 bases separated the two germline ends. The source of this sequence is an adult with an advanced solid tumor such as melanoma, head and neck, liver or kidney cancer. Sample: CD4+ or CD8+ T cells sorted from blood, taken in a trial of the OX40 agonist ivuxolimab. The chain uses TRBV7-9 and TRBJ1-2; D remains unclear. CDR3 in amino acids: CASSFFAGYGYTF. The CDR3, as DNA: TGTGCCAGCAGCTTCTTCGCGGGCTATGGCTACACCTTC.